Listed here are 32 T cell receptor beta chains from one sample, sequenced in a study of identical twins. TCRdb re-called the 5' RACE reads through MiXCR, storing one row per CDR3 protein. This sample has around 370,000 distinct CDR3 sequences; 9% to 10% occur once, and the top ten carry roughly 8.9%. Sequenced: naive T cells sorted from blood. These receptor sequences come from a woman between 50 and 59 years old in good health.

This clonotype was counted a few times. The chain combines TRBV4-1 with TRBJ1-2, with 7 bases aligning to TRBD1. Germline V CDR1 and CDR2: MGHRA, YSYEKL. The CDR3 spans 14 residues. The J segment lost 2 bases and the V segment lost 4 bases, leaving 4 bases of the junction unmatched. The chain's CDR3 is CASSPRDSNYGYTF. DNA for the CDR3: TGCGCCAGCAGCCCCCGGGACAGCAACTATGGCTACACCTTC.

This clonotype showed up many times. This sequence joins TRBV14 and TRBJ2-1, with TRBD2 identical over 12 bases. The junction had 8 bases not matched to a gene; V was cut back by 4 bases and J by 7 bases. This CDR3 contains 16 residues. Germline V gene data show CDR1 as SGHDN and CDR2 as FVKESK. The CDR3 nucleotides read TGTGCCAGCAGCCCGCTAGCGGGAGGGTTACAGAATGAGCAGTTCTTC. Translating gives CASSPLAGGLQNEQFF.

This clonotype came up a few times. The chain has TRBV20-1 and TRBJ2-1; 11 positions agree with TRBD2. The ends lost 2 bases at V and 11 bases at J; junction bases unmatched: 5. The germline V gene has CDR1 DFQATT and CDR2 SNEGSKA (reference sequence). The CDR3 has 13 amino acids. As DNA, the CDR3 is TGCAGTGCTAGAAGGGTAGCGGGAGGGCAGCAGTTCTTC. As protein: CSARRVAGGQQFF.

The V call is TRBV10-3, the J call TRBJ1-1; D call uncertain. V lost 7 bases and J 4 bases, leaving 16 bases between the germline ends. The V gene's germline CDR1 is ENHRY and CDR2 SYGVKD. CDR3 length equals 14 residues. CDR3 coding DNA: TGTGCCATCACCCGACATATTCAAGGCACTGAAGCTTTCTTT. This sequence encodes CAITRHIQGTEAFF.

The chain uses TRBV3-1 and TRBJ1-4, with no clear D. The V gene's germline CDR1 is LGHDT and CDR2 YNNKEL (reference sequence). Trimming left V 0 bases short and J 7 bases short, with 12 bases between. The CDR3 is 15 residues long. CDR3 coding DNA: TGTGCCAGCAGCCAAGACCGGGATCTGAGTGAAAAACTGTTTTTT. The encoded protein is CASSQDRDLSEKLFF. Together with reference TRBV3-1 and TRBJ1-4, the CDR3 gives the full variable domain: DTAVSQTPKYLVTQMGNDKSIKCEQNLGHDTMYWYKQDSKKFLKIMFSYNNKELIINETVPNRFSPKSPDKAHLNLHINSLELGDSAVYFCASSQDRDLSEKLFFGSGTQLSVL.

The chain joins TRBV10-3 to TRBJ2-3; 8 nucleotides align to TRBD2. The V segment lost 7 bases and the J segment 4 bases; nucleotides outside the gene matches: 4. The CDR3 is 13 amino acids. Germline loops: CDR1 ENHRY, CDR2 SYGVKD. The CDR3, as DNA: TGTGCCATCACAGCGGGAGCGCCAGATACGCAGTATTTT. It translates to CAITAGAPDTQYF.

V gene TRBV10-3 combines with J gene TRBJ2-7, with D possibly being TRBD1 (5 bases). The CDR3 consists of 14 residues. With 2 bases removed from V and 3 bases from J, the gap between germline ends came to 11 bases. Germline V gives CDR1 ENHRY, CDR2 SYGVKD. As DNA, the CDR3 is TGTGCCATCAGTGAGCAGGGTACCTTCTACGAGCAGTACTTC. Its protein product is CAISEQGTFYEQYF.

V is TRBV20-1 and J is TRBJ2-7; D gene uncertain. CDR1 and CDR2 (germline): DFQATT, SNEGSKA (reference sequence). The CDR3 runs 14 residues. Trimming shortened V by 0 bases and J by 1 base, and 10 bases separated the two germline ends. The CDR3 DNA sequence: TGCAGTGCTAGAGAGGAGCTATGGTCCTACGAGCAGTACTTC. It is translated as CSAREELWSYEQYF.

This clonotype was counted ten times or more. CDR3 amino acids: CASSPAGVARNEQFF. The CDR3 DNA reads TGTGCCAGCAGTCCAGCGGGAGTGGCGAGGAATGAGCAGTTCTTC. V is TRBV12-3 or TRBV12-4 and J is TRBJ2-1, with 8 bases lining up with TRBD2. Trimming took 5 bases from V and 7 from J; bases not matched to a gene: 10. The CDR3 has 15 amino acids.

The table lists this clonotype with a few counts. The V gene is TRBV27, the J gene TRBJ2-1; no reliable D call. This CDR3 region has 16 residues. From germline, CDR1 is MNHEY and CDR2 SMNVEV (reference sequence). The germline V and J ends were trimmed by 1 base and 5 bases, with 15 bases remaining between them. The CDR3 spells CASSLWSPLTNNEQFF. In DNA form, the CDR3 reads TGTGCCAGCAGTTTATGGTCCCCCTTGACCAACAATGAGCAGTTCTTC.

This clonotype was recorded a few times. This chain links TRBV10-2 with TRBJ1-2; maybe TRBD1 (6 bases). There are 15 residues in the CDR3. From germline, CDR1 is WSHSY and CDR2 SAAADI. V lost 3 bases, J lost 2 bases, and 13 bases lay in between. The CDR3 loop is CASSDPDSLNYGYTF. The CDR3 coding sequence is TGCGCCAGCAGTGACCCGGACAGTTTAAACTATGGCTACACCTTC.

This clonotype appeared many times. The CDR3, as DNA: TGTGCCAGCAGTGGACTAGCGCTTCCCTACGAGCAGTACGTC. Its translation: CASSGLALPYEQYV. J is TRBJ2-7 and V is TRBV2; 8 bases map to TRBD2. CDR1 is SNHLY, CDR2 FYNNEI, per germline. The ends lost 4 bases at V and 2 bases at J; junction bases unmatched: 4. This CDR3 is 14 amino acids long.

The gene calls are TRBV5-1 and TRBJ2-5, with a possible D match to TRBD1 (6 bases). This CDR3 is built from 15 residues. V was clipped by 2 bases and J by 0 bases, with 11 bases between them. Germline V gene sequence: CDR1 SGHRS, CDR2 YFSETQ. The CDR3 DNA follows: TGCGCCAGCAGCTTACAGGGCCTGTACCAAGAGACCCAGTACTTC. Translated: CASSLQGLYQETQYF. The variable domain in full, with the rest retrieved from reference TRBV5-1 and TRBJ2-5, is KAGVTQTPRYLIKTRGQQVTLSCSPISGHRSVSWYQQTPGQGLQFLFEYFSETQRNKGNFPGRFSGRQFSNSRSEMNVSTLELGDSALYLCASSLQGLYQETQYFGPGTRLLVL.

This clonotype was seen at least ten times. This chain links TRBV5-1 with TRBJ1-1; TRBD1 agrees at 7 bases. The V and J ends lost 5 bases and 5 bases, in that order; junction bases with no gene match: 6. The length of the CDR3 is 13 residues. The germline V gene encodes CDR1 SGHRS and CDR2 YFSETQ. The CDR3 sequence: CASSFRGKTEAFF. The CDR3, as DNA: TGCGCCAGCAGTTTCAGGGGGAAGACTGAAGCTTTCTTT.

The J gene is TRBJ2-7, the V gene TRBV5-1; either TRBD1 or TRBD2 may supply D (6 bases each). This CDR3 region has 15 residues. V shed 0 bases and J shed 5 bases, with 15 bases lying between them. Germline CDR1 and CDR2: SGHRS and YFSETQ. Written as DNA, the CDR3 is TGCGCCAGCAGCTTGGGAGTGACGGGGGCTCACGAGCAGTACGTC. Protein sequence: CASSLGVTGAHEQYV.

A few counts support this clonotype. The chain is built from TRBV6-5 and TRBJ1-2; 9 nucleotides align to TRBD1. The CDR3 is 13 amino acids. The ends lost 8 bases at V and 6 bases at J; junction bases unmatched: 7. Germline-derived CDR1 and CDR2 are MNHEY and SVGAGI. CDR3 loop: CASRRTGADGYTF. The DNA for the CDR3 is TGTGCCAGCCGGAGGACAGGGGCTGATGGCTACACCTTC.

The chain is built from TRBV20-1 and TRBJ2-5; no clear D gene. The CDR3 spans 13 residues. The germline CDR1 and CDR2 sequences are DFQATT and SNEGSKA (reference sequence). The V gene lost 0 bases and the J gene lost 2 bases, with 7 bases spanning the gap. The chain's CDR3 is CSARDRDQETQYF. For the CDR3, the DNA is TGCAGTGCTAGAGATAGGGATCAAGAGACCCAGTACTTC.

This clonotype has more than one count but fewer than ten. V usage is TRBV27 and J usage is TRBJ2-7, with TRBD2 as a possible D gene (6 bases). The CDR3 consists of 15 residues. Deletions cut 7 bases from V and 3 bases from J, with 19 bases between. The germline gives CDR1 MNHEY, CDR2 SMNVEV (reference sequence). DNA for the CDR3: TGTGCCAGCAATCCTAGGGGACTCACCAACTACGAGCAGTACTTC. This codes for CASNPRGLTNYEQYF.

The sample holds a few counts of this clonotype. V and J are TRBV13 and TRBJ2-7, with TRBD2 matching 9 bases. In germline, CDR1 is PRHDT, CDR2 FYEKMQ (reference sequence). Unmatched junction bases numbered 5, after V lost 6 bases and J lost 2 bases. The CDR3 sequence is 14 residues long. The CDR3 here is CASRRAGGPYEQYF. The CDR3 region has the DNA TGTGCCAGCAGGAGGGCGGGAGGGCCCTACGAGCAGTACTTC.

This clonotype was counted a few times. The V gene is TRBV24-1, the J gene TRBJ1-5; 10 nucleotides align to TRBD1. The junction had 7 bases not matched to a gene; V was cut back by 9 bases and J by 0 bases. CDR1 and CDR2 from the germline V gene are KGHDR and SFDVKD. The CDR3 extends over 16 amino acids. CDR3 loop: CATSDRGSYSNQPQHF. In DNA, the CDR3 is TGTGCCACCTCGGACAGGGGGTCCTATAGCAATCAGCCCCAGCATTTT.

This clonotype was seen ten or more times. J is TRBJ2-1 and V is TRBV7-7; possible D gene TRBD1, 5 bases. Looked up from germline, CDR1 is SSHAT and CDR2 is FNYEAQ (reference sequence). This CDR3 spans 16 amino acids. V lost 5 bases, J lost 5 bases, and 19 bases lay in between. CDR3 loop: CASSQGFFLIHNEQFF. As DNA, the CDR3 is TGTGCCAGCAGCCAGGGTTTTTTCCTGATACACAATGAGCAGTTCTTC.

This clonotype has just a few counts. The J gene is TRBJ2-7, the V gene TRBV2, with TRBD1 identical over 7 bases. The CDR3 has 13 amino acids. V lost 6 bases, J lost 4 bases, and 6 bases stayed unmatched. Germline CDR1 SNHLY, CDR2 FYNNEI. This CDR3 is CASRDRSSYEQYF. The CDR3 DNA follows: TGTGCCAGCAGGGACAGGTCCTCTTACGAGCAGTACTTC. The full variable domain, rest sourced from reference TRBV2 and TRBJ2-7, is EPEVTQTPSHQVTQMGQEVILRCVPISNHLYFYWYRQILGQKVEFLVSFYNNEISEKSEIFDDQFSVERPDGSNFTLKIRSTKLEDSAMYFCASRDRSSYEQYFGPGTRLTVT.

The V gene is TRBV24-1, the J gene TRBJ1-2; no clear D. The V end lost 5 bases, the J end lost 4 bases, and 7 bases lay between the germline ends. The V gene's germline CDR1 is KGHDR and CDR2 SFDVKD. The CDR3 extends over 12 amino acids. The CDR3 spells CATSVGSYGYTF. In DNA form, the CDR3 reads TGTGCCACCAGTGTCGGCTCCTATGGCTACACCTTC.

This clonotype has more than one count but fewer than ten. The chain joins TRBV12-3 or TRBV12-4 to TRBJ1-1; D may be TRBD1 (5 bases). Between the trimmed V and J ends, which lost 3 bases and 6 bases, there was a span of 14 bases. This CDR3 spans 14 amino acids. The CDR3 is CASSFPGRAAEAFF. CDR3 DNA sequence: TGTGCCAGCAGTTTTCCGGGACGGGCCGCTGAAGCTTTCTTT.

The table lists this clonotype with many counts. V usage is TRBV5-1 and J usage is TRBJ2-7; D may be TRBD2 (6 bases). Germline V gene data show CDR1 as SGHRS and CDR2 as YFSETQ. The CDR3 consists of 12 residues. V dropped 0 bases and J dropped 7 bases, with 8 bases sitting between them. As DNA, the CDR3 is TGCGCCAGCAGCTTGGGGAGCGGGGAGCAGTACTTC. Translation: CASSLGSGEQYF. Full variable domain (missing parts from reference TRBV5-1 and TRBJ2-7): KAGVTQTPRYLIKTRGQQVTLSCSPISGHRSVSWYQQTPGQGLQFLFEYFSETQRNKGNFPGRFSGRQFSNSRSEMNVSTLELGDSALYLCASSLGSGEQYFGPGTRLTVT.

This clonotype was observed a few times. J is TRBJ2-1 and V is TRBV5-1, with a possible D match to TRBD2 (5 bases). The CDR3 is 14 residues long. Germline V gene sequence: CDR1 SGHRS, CDR2 YFSETQ. Trimming took 0 bases from V and 2 from J, leaving 6 bases between them. For the CDR3, the DNA is TGCGCCAGCAGCTTGGCACTAGCCTACAATGAGCAGTTCTTC. Its protein is CASSLALAYNEQFF.

This clonotype showed up many times. The chain recombines TRBV20-1 with TRBJ2-3; no definite D call. CDR3 length: 16 residues. Trimming stripped 1 base from V and 4 bases from J, with 18 bases between. Germline values: CDR1 DFQATT, CDR2 SNEGSKA (reference sequence). This chain's CDR3 is CSARALRVMTADTQYF. In DNA form, the CDR3 reads TGCAGTGCTAGAGCCCTCCGGGTCATGACGGCAGATACGCAGTATTTT.

This clonotype was recorded at least ten times. The J gene is TRBJ2-7, the V gene TRBV6-1, with 8 bases lining up with TRBD1. Germline values: CDR1 MNHNS, CDR2 SASEGT. Unmatched junction bases numbered 3, after V lost 8 bases and J lost 3 bases. This CDR3 comprises 12 residues. The CDR3 spells CASQGAFYEQYV. As DNA, the CDR3 is TGTGCCAGCCAGGGGGCCTTCTACGAGCAGTACGTC.

The chain employs TRBV6-2 or TRBV6-3 and TRBJ2-3; 8 bases are a match to TRBD2. Per the germline V gene, CDR1 is MNHEY and CDR2 is SVGEGT. With V trimmed by 6 bases and J by 1 base, 0 bases remained unmatched. The CDR3 is made up of 13 amino acids. CDR3 sequence reads: CASRAGGTDTQYF. CDR3 DNA: TGTGCCAGCAGAGCGGGAGGCACAGATACGCAGTATTTT.

This clonotype was observed a handful of times. The chain is built from TRBV2 and TRBJ1-2; unclear D gene. Germline CDR1 reads SNHLY; CDR2 reads FYNNEI. The CDR3 length is 12 residues. Trimming took 7 bases from V and 7 from J, leaving 13 bases between them. CDR3: CASKVGNRGYTF. Written as DNA, the CDR3 is TGTGCCAGCAAGGTGGGAAATCGTGGCTACACCTTC. The full variable domain, rest sourced from reference TRBV2 and TRBJ1-2, is EPEVTQTPSHQVTQMGQEVILRCVPISNHLYFYWYRQILGQKVEFLVSFYNNEISEKSEIFDDQFSVERPDGSNFTLKIRSTKLEDSAMYFCASKVGNRGYTFGSGTRLTVV.

This clonotype was seen repeatedly, ten times or more. The gene calls are TRBV5-5 and TRBJ2-7; 11 nucleotides line up with TRBD2. Looked up from germline, CDR1 is SGHKS and CDR2 is YYEKEE (reference sequence). The CDR3 loop spans 17 amino acids. Germline trimming cut 0 bases from V and 4 bases from J; bases unmatched to any gene: 9. For the CDR3, the DNA is TGTGCCAGCAGCTTGGTGCTACTAGCGGGAGAGTCGTACGAGCAGTACGTC. Amino acids: CASSLVLLAGESYEQYV.

The V call is TRBV12-3 or TRBV12-4, the J call TRBJ1-1, with unresolved D. This CDR3 spans 16 amino acids. V lost 2 bases and J 0 bases, leaving 13 bases between the germline ends. The CDR3 reads CASSLFSGFMNTEAFF. CDR3 DNA sequence: TGTGCCAGCAGTTTATTTTCGGGGTTCATGAACACTGAAGCTTTCTTT.